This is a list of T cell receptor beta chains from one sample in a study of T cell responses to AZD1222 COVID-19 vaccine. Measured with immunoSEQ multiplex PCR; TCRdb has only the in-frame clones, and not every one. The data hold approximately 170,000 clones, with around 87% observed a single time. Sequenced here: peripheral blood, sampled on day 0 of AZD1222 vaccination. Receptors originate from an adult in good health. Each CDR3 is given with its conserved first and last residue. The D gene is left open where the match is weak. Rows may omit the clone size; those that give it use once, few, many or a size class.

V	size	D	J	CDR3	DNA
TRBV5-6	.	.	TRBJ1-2	CASSLGRNYGYTF	TGTGCCAGCAGCTTGGGTCGAAACTATGGCTACACCTTC
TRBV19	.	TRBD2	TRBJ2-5	CASSVPGGGETQYF	TGTGCCAGTAGTGTGCCGGGAGGTGGGGAGACCCAGTACTTC
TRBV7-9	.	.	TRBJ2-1	CASSFGVSSYNEQFF	TGTGCCAGCAGCTTTGGAGTGAGCTCCTACAATGAGCAGTTCTTC
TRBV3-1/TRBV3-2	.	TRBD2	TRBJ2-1	CASSQDPAGGRFF	TGTGCCAGCAGCCAAGACCCCGCGGGGGGCAGGTTCTTC
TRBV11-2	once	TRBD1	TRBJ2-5	CASSKGDSQKETQYF	TGTGCCAGCAGCAAAGGGGACAGTCAAAAAGAGACCCAGTACTTC
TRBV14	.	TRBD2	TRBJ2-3	CASSQAGGGADTQYF	TGTGCCAGCAGCCAAGCGGGGGGGGGCGCAGATACGCAGTATTTT
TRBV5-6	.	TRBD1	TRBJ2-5	CASSFGTVRVETQYF	TGTGCCAGCAGCTTCGGGACAGTTAGGGTAGAGACCCAGTACTTC
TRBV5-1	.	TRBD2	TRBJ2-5	CASSLSFRLAVRETQYF	TGCGCCAGCAGCTTATCATTCCGACTAGCGGTTAGGGAGACCCAGTACTTC
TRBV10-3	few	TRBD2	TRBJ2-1	CAISGGSYNEQFF	TGTGCCATCTCGGGGGGGTCCTACAATGAGCAGTTCTTC
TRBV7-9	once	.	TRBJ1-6	CASSLAGDSPLHF	TGTGCCAGCAGCTTAGCGGGGGATTCACCCCTCCACTTT
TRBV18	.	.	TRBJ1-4	CASSPIGEKLFF	TGTGCCAGCTCACCCATTGGTGAAAAACTGTTTTTT
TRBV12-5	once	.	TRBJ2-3	CASGLVLGAGADTQYF	TGTGCTAGTGGTTTGGTACTTGGGGCAGGGGCAGATACGCAGTATTTT
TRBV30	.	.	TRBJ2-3	CAWEKYTQYF	TGTGCCTGGGAGAAATATACGCAGTATTTT
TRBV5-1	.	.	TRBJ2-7	CASSLAGPSYEQYF	TGCGCCAGCAGCTTGGCCGGGCCGTCCTACGAGCAGTACTTC
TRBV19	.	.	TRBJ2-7	CASSIFTGAGYEQYF	TGTGCCAGTAGTATTTTTACCGGGGCCGGCTACGAGCAGTACTTC
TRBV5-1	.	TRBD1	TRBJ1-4	CASSLRQGFEKLFF	TGCGCCAGCAGCTTACGACAGGGCTTCGAAAAACTGTTTTTT
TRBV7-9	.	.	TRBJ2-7	CASSEGQVGEQYF	TGTGCCAGCTCCGAGGGGCAGGTGGGCGAGCAGTACTTC
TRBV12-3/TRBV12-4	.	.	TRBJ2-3	CASSTGGTDTQYF	TGTGCCAGCAGCACCGGGGGAACAGATACGCAGTATTTT
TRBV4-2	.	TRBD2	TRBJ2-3	CASSQEALAGGRSTDTQYF	TGTGCCAGCAGCCAAGAGGCACTAGCGGGGGGCCGTAGCACAGATACGCAGTATTTT
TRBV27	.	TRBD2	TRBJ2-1	CASSLAGGSYNEQFF	TGTGCCAGCAGTTTGGCGGGAGGCTCCTACAATGAGCAGTTCTTC
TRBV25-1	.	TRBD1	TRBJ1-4	CASSPRPGQVEQNEKLFF	TGTGCCAGCAGTCCACGACCGGGACAGGTCGAACAAAATGAAAAACTGTTTTTT
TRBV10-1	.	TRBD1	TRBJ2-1	CASRYRGTYNEQFF	TGCGCCAGCAGATACAGGGGTACCTACAATGAGCAGTTCTTC
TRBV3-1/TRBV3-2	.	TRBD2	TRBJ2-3	CASSQDGPGLVTDTQYF	TGTGCCAGCAGCCAAGATGGACCGGGACTAGTCACAGATACGCAGTATTTT
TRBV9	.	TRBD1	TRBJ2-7	CASSVQPSGQGGEQYF	TGTGCCAGCAGCGTCCAACCCTCGGGACAGGGCGGCGAGCAGTACTTC
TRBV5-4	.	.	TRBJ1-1	CASSLGMGSEAFF	TGTGCCAGCAGTTTGGGTATGGGGTCTGAAGCTTTCTTT
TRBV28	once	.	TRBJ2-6	CASSPVGSGANVLTF	TGTGCCAGCAGTCCAGTCGGCTCTGGGGCCAACGTCCTGACTTTC
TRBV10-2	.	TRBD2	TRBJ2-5	CASSESTGGPETQYF	TGCGCCAGCAGTGAGTCAACGGGGGGGCCGGAGACCCAGTACTTC
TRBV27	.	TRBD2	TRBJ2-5	CASRPYGASGGALGETQYF	TGTGCCAGCAGACCATATGGGGCTAGCGGGGGGGCTTTGGGAGAGACCCAGTACTTC
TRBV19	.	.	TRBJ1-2	CASRPPPPSGYTF	TGTGCCAGTAGGCCCCCCCCTCCAAGCGGCTACACCTTC
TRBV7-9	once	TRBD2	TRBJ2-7	CASSLSLAGDSYEQYF	TGTGCCAGCAGCCTATCACTAGCGGGGGATTCCTACGAGCAGTACTTC
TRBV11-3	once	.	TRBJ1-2	CASSPWELGWYGYTF	TGTGCCAGCAGCCCGTGGGAGCTAGGGTGGTATGGCTACACCTTC
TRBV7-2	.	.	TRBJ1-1	CASSLDSGNTEAFF	TGTGCCAGCAGCTTAGATTCAGGGAACACTGAAGCTTTCTTT
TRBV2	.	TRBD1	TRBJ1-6	CASRVRQGLTPLHF	TGTGCCAGCAGGGTTAGACAGGGTTTGACACCCCTCCACTTT
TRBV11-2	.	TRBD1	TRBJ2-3	CASSPGQGVASTDTQYF	TGTGCCAGCAGCCCTGGACAGGGGGTGGCTAGCACAGATACGCAGTATTTT
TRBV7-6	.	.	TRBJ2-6	CASSLVPGPGANVLTF	TGTGCCAGCAGCTTAGTGCCGGGACCTGGGGCCAACGTCCTGACTTTC
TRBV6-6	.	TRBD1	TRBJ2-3	CASSYGTGDTDTQYF	TGTGCCAGCAGTTATGGTACAGGGGACACAGATACGCAGTATTTT
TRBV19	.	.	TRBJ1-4	CASSIRQEEKLFF	TGTGCCAGTAGTATCCGACAGGAGGAAAAACTGTTTTTT
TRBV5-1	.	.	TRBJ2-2	CASSLDSTGELFF	TGCGCCAGCAGCTTGGATAGCACCGGGGAGCTGTTTTTT
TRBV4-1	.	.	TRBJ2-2	CASSQEDSDTGELFF	TGCGCCAGCAGCCAAGAGGACTCAGACACCGGGGAGCTGTTTTTT
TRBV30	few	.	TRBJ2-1	CAWRAGSPYNEQFF	TGTGCCTGGAGGGCCGGGTCGCCCTACAATGAGCAGTTCTTC
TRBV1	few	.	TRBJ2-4	CTSSQGTAKNIQYF	TGCACCAGCAGCCAAGGGACAGCCAAAAACATTCAGTACTTC
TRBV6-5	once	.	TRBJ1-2	CASSYSTRGYGYTF	TGTGCCAGCAGTTACTCGACCAGGGGTTATGGCTACACCTTC
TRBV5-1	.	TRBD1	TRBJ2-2	CASSLGEGQGPTGELFF	TGCGCCAGCAGCTTGGGAGAGGGACAGGGACCCACCGGGGAGCTGTTTTTT
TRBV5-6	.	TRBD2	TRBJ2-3	CASSRGGPVSNTDTQYF	TGTGCCAGCAGCCGGGGGGGACCAGTGTCGAACACAGATACGCAGTATTTT
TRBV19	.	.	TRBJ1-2	CASSIGGQSTYGYTF	TGTGCCAGTAGTATCGGCGGACAGAGCACCTATGGCTACACCTTC
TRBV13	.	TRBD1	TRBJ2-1	CASSHPGQVYNEQFF	TGTGCCAGCAGTCATCCGGGACAGGTCTACAATGAGCAGTTCTTC
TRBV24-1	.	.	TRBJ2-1	CATSDGTDGQFF	TGTGCCACCAGTGATGGAACCGACGGGCAGTTCTTC
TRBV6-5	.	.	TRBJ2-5	CASSRFGPRGETQYF	TGTGCCAGCAGTCGCTTCGGGCCCCGCGGGGAGACCCAGTACTTC
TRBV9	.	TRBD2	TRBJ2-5	CASSISSGGVQETQYF	TGTGCCAGCAGCATCTCTAGCGGGGGGGTCCAAGAGACCCAGTACTTC
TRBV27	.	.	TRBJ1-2	CASSLTGFYGYTF	TGTGCCAGCAGTTTAACCGGGTTCTATGGCTACACCTTC
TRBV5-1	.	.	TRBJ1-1	CASSLEANTEAFF	TGCGCCAGCAGCTTGGAAGCGAACACTGAAGCTTTCTTT
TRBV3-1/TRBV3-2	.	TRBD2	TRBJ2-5	CASSRLAGSQETQYF	TGTGCCAGCAGCCGACTAGCGGGGAGCCAAGAGACCCAGTACTTC
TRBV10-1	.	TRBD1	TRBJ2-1	CASSRDLGQYNEQFF	TGCGCCAGCTCCCGGGACCTGGGACAGTACAATGAGCAGTTCTTC
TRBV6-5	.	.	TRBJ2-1	CASSYELQTSNEQFF	TGTGCCAGCAGTTATGAACTACAGACGTCCAATGAGCAGTTCTTC
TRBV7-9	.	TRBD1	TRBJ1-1	CASSPSDRGTSAEAFF	TGTGCCAGCAGCCCTTCCGACAGGGGTACTTCCGCTGAAGCTTTCTTT